Here is one TCR beta chain with its context. No antigen is known for it. No base quality information exists; no much larger clone differs at one position. The data were obtained in a study of cytomegalovirus exposure and HLA in healthy donors (dated by TCRdb to 2016 to 2017). For context, the study as a whole: In an earlier analysis of some 610 of the donors, around 300 Gb of sequence data and some 100 million unique TCR beta sequences from 150 million to 200 million T cells were reported. About 280 gigabases of sequencing data and 70 million to 100 million unique TCR sequences made up an early release that covered nearly 650 HLA-typed donors. Of the roughly 390 genotyped donors, approximately 82% fell in the genetic ancestry cluster associated with self-reported Caucasian donors. The study aimed to test whether cataloging public T cell receptors could reveal signatures of past pathogen exposure. The study profiled the T cell repertoires of some 610 subjects by immunosequencing and related them to cytomegalovirus serostatus. A separate validation cohort of 100 to 150 different subjects was used in addition to the approximately 640-subject first cohort. To predict cytomegalovirus infection status, the study combined high-throughput TCR immunosequencing, statistical association of individual TCRs with disease status, and machine learning. In a later analysis, previously published TCR beta repertoires from about 670 donors were re-analyzed and high-resolution HLA genotyping was added so that TCR occurrence patterns could be studied. The later analysis used no new phenotypic data to find candidate immune exposures, relying instead on TCR beta sequences and their occurrence across donors. An earlier analysis of 587 of the donors used high-throughput TCR beta sequencing to judge whether each TCR beta V gene segment behaved as functional or pseudogenic. Donor age, sex, ethnicity and CMV serostatus were collected together with the repertoire data. A later genetic analysis used genome-wide SNP genotypes for about three fifths of the roughly 700 donors, treating that subset as a discovery cohort. Every repertoire in the discovery cohort had been generated on one and the same sequencing platform. Both class I and class II loci were covered by HLA typing, at four-digit resolution. The number of typed donors differed by locus: about 620-640 for A, B, C, DRB1 and DQB1; approximately 540 for DQA1; around 610 for DPA1; and 450 to 480 for DPB1. Several DR-DQ haplotypes were handled as single units for association and clustering because linkage in the cohort was strong. Across about 370 genotyped donors of the cohort, an average of approximately 200,000 unique TCR beta nucleotide sequences per donor were sequenced, and approximately 19% of those sequences were non-productive. Findings and caveats that apply to the study as a whole: Linkage disequilibrium might explain the correlated functional status among segregating V segments, but an unknown experimental factor could not be ruled out. For the cohort, immune exposure information was limited to CMV serostatus. According to a later analysis, parvovirus B19, influenza, CMV and Epstein-Barr virus appeared linked to several top co-occurrence clusters. Sequencing depth was assumed to be roughly uniform across donors in the presence/absence analyses, though that assumption may not hold. An earlier analysis of roughly 570 of the donors showed that most TCR beta V segments appeared in productive rearrangements either about 87% or about 30% of the time, which broadly matched IMGT annotations. According to the authors, the approach could potentially be generalized to other disease states and immunological phenotypes. Strong co-occurrence of HLA alleles, especially DR and DQ, made assigning TCR associations to individual alleles difficult. A total of fewer than 200 TCR beta chains were listed by the study as associated with cytomegalovirus. In a later analysis, most CMV-associated TCR beta chains were found to appear HLA-restricted, with HLA associations seemingly driven largely by CMV exposure. Because counts were too low, some 16 rarely observed V segments, including chromosome 9 orphons, were excluded from the earlier analysis of fewer than 650 of the donors. Because HLA typing was unavailable for some donors at each locus, only the typed subset was used in association tests. This cohort had only TCR beta chains sequenced, and the lack of alpha or paired-chain data limited which features could be detected. A further reported finding was that TCR beta sequences accurately predicted the HLA-A and HLA-B alleles for most subjects in the first cohort. At a false discovery rate of 0.05, a later analysis linked 16,000 or so TCR beta sequences to specific HLA alleles. While some public TCRs were present in many individuals, most TCR sequences turned up only very rarely across donors. In a later analysis, the rate of TCR association differed among HLA loci, with DRB1 alleles having the most associated TCRs and HLA-C alleles having the fewest. In vitro tests confirmed that three of the cytomegalovirus-associated TCR beta chains recognize cytomegalovirus antigens. A later analysis found that HLA-associated TCR beta chains were more clonally expanded and had lower generation probabilities than equally common non-associated chains. The classifier was reported to diagnose cytomegalovirus status with high specificity and sensitivity in both the original and validation cohorts. V-gene and J-gene trimming of TCR beta chains was associated with a missense DCLRE1C variant in a later genetic analysis, and the association was replicated in an independent cohort. In a later genetic analysis, fewer N-insertions in productive TCRs were reported among donors in an Asian-associated ancestry cluster than the approximately 710-donor mean. A cluster of highly shared sequence variants was judged likely to represent a technical artifact of the sequencing pipeline.

The method was the immunoSEQ multiplex PCR assay. For the multiplex PCR, a mixture combining 60 forward primers for TCR Vbeta segments and 13 reverse primers for TCR Jbeta segments was used. The CDR3 region of rearranged TCR beta genes was amplified from genomic DNA by a multiplex PCR assay. On the Illumina HiSeq System, the amplified TCR beta libraries were sequenced as 87-base-pair reads. From the authors' description of their analysis: Across the 600 to 700 repertoires, a later analysis counted tens of millions of unique TCR beta chains, roughly 11 million of which were shared by at least two donors. Raw reads were error-corrected and collapsed into unique sequences by a nearest-neighbor algorithm in which closely related sequences were merged to remove PCR and sequencing errors. To assign V, D and J gene segments, CDR3 sequences were aligned to IMGT reference sequences. For a sequence to be retained, a match of at least six nucleotides to both a V gene segment and a J gene segment was required. A rearrangement counted as productive if the CDR3 had no stop codons and remained in frame with V and J, and every other rearrangement counted as non-productive. Following IMGT convention, CDR3 was defined as the stretch from the second conserved V-encoded cysteine up to the conserved J-encoded phenylalanine. In an earlier analysis of 500 to 650 of the donors, sequences lacking an unambiguous match to a single V gene segment were excluded. In an earlier analysis of roughly 600 of the donors, a V segment was called functional when productive rearrangements were above 56.7%, and segregating when the standard deviation between donors exceeded 5%. To diagnose cytomegalovirus status from the catalog of TCR beta chain sequences, a statistical classification framework was built. In a later analysis, V and J genes were assigned by comparing TCR nucleotide sequences against IMGT/GENE-DB human TR gene sequences. Using the TCRdist pipeline, a later analysis assigned CDR3 sequences along with most-parsimonious VDJ recombination scenarios. In a later analysis, each TCR beta chain was defined by its CDR3 amino acid sequence together with its V-gene family, and reads lacking a unique V-gene family were excluded. To address suspected cross-contamination and a sequencing artifact, a later analysis removed under 600 highly shared, low-generation-probability nucleotide sequences. In a later analysis, a clonal expansion index for each public chain was calculated from normalized within-repertoire ranks of inferred template counts. Generation probabilities in a later analysis came from a VDJ recombination model fitted to out-of-frame rearrangements, and those results were checked against IGoR. Hypergeometric tests were used in a later analysis to score TCR-TCR, TCR-HLA and TCR-CMV co-occurrence, with a repertoire-size bias correction applied to the TCR pairs. In a later analysis, false discovery rates were estimated by permuting HLA or CMV assignments 20 times. A later analysis grouped co-occurring TCRs with DBSCAN, adding TCRdist sequence similarity when clustering within HLA-allele-positive subsets. Repertoires with fewer than 30,000 or more than 120,000 public chains were left out of co-occurrence clustering, as were a handful of repertoires with anomalous nucleotide sharing. Drawn from immuneACCESS, this table holds only the in-frame rearrangements with V and J called that TCRdb kept. Clones are partly lost; checked studies trace under half to an unresolved V gene and leave the rest unexplained. The DNA was the basis for D and trimming; V, J and clone size are from that table. The table for this sample lists 120,000 or so clones; about 66% of them were counted only once. The ten largest clones capture around 1.6% of the sample.

The cohort comprised 550 to 700 healthy bone marrow donors. All cohort members were sampled while nominally healthy, although unrecorded immune exposures were likely present. The donor was CMV seropositive and belonged to the group of some 290 seropositive cohort members. Every donor gave a peripheral blood sample, and the peripheral blood mononuclear cells from that sample were used for TCR beta sequencing. Genomic DNA was extracted from the blood cell samples with the Qiagen DNeasy Blood Extraction Kit. Sequenced: PBMCs. The source is a man aged 25 to 45 in good health and CMV-seropositive.

The CDR3 has the sequence CASSLKNGLAVTYNEQFF. The DNA sequence reads TGTGCCAGCAGCTTAAAAAATGGACTAGCAGTGACCTACAATGAGCAGTTCTTC. The V gene is TRBV7-8 and the J gene is TRBJ2-1; TRBD2 agrees with 8 junctional bases. CDR3 length: 18 amino acids, cysteine to phenylalanine. The entry retains the CDR3 DNA only, 54 bases that are in frame from base 1. The germline V gene specifies SGHVS as CDR1 and FQNEAQ as CDR2. At the junction V is shortened by 2 bases and J by 2 bases; bases outside the gene matches: 11.